At least ten counts were recorded for the clone carrying this T cell receptor beta chain. This entry comes from a study of T cells in Graves' hyperthyroidism and ophthalmopathy. V was cut by 3 bases and J by 3 bases, with 17 bases left in between. CDR1 is SGHRS and CDR2 is YFSETQ in the germline V gene. The length of the CDR3 is 16 residues. RNA transcripts served as the template for amplifying TCR beta CDR3 regions. With the HTBI primer set, the TCR CDR3 went through a first round of RT-PCR. Each CDR3 protein gets one entry after TCRdb re-called the multiplex PCR reads with MiXCR. Among about 290,000 distinct CDR3 sequences, roughly 13% were seen once, and the ten largest hold more than 7.5%.

V and J are TRBV5-1 and TRBJ2-3; D perhaps matches TRBD2 (5 bases). Sequenced: blood. The sequence derives from a woman aged 25 to 45 with Graves' hyperthyroidism that later progressed to Graves' ophthalmopathy. For the CDR3, the DNA is TGCGCCAGCAGCTCCGGGGTCTCCGGGTCGACAGATACGCAGTATTTT. Translated, it gives CASSSGVSGSTDTQYF.